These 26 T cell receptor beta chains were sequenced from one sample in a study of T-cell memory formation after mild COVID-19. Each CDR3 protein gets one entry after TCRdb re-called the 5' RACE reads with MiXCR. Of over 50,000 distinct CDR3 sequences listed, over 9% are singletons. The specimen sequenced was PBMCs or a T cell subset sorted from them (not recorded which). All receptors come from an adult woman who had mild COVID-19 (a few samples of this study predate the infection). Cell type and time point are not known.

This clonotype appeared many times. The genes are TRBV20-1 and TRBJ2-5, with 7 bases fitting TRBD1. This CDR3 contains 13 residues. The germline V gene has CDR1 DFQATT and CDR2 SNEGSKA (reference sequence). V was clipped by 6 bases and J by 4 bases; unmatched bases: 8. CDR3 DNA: TGCAGTGCGCCGACAGGGTCGGGAGAGACCCAGTACTTC. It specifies CSAPTGSGETQYF.

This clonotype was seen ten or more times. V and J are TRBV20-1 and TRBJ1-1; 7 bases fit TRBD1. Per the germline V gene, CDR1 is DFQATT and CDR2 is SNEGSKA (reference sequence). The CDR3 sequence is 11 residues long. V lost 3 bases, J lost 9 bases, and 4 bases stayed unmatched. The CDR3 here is CSASQDRKAFF. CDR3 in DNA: TGCAGTGCTAGCCAGGACAGGAAAGCTTTCTTT.

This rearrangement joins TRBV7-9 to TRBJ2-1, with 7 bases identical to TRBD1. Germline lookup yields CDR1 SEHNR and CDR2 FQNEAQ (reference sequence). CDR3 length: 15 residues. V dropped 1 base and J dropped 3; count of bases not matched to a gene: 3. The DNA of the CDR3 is TGTGCCAGCAGCTTAGGAGACAGGGTCTACAATGAGCAGTTCTTC. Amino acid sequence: CASSLGDRVYNEQFF.

The DNA of the CDR3 is TGTGCCAGCAGTGGACAGGGCGGCACTGAAGCTTTCTTT. Translating gives CASSGQGGTEAFF. This chain connects TRBV2 to TRBJ1-1; 7 bases line up with TRBD1. V lost 4 bases and J lost 4; bases outside the gene matches: 3. This CDR3 is built from 13 residues. CDR1 is SNHLY, CDR2 FYNNEI, per germline.

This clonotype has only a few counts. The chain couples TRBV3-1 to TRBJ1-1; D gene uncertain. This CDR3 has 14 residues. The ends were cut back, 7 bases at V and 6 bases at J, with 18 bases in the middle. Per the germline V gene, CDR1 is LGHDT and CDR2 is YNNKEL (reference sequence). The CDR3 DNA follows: TGTGCCAGCAACTCACACTCCGAACCTTCTGAAGCTTTCTTT. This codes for CASNSHSEPSEAFF.

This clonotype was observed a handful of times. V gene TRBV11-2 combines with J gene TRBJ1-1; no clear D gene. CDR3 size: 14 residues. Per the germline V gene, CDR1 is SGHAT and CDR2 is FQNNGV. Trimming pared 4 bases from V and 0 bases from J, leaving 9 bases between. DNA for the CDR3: TGTGCCAGCAGCTCCCCCGGCATGAACACTGAAGCTTTCTTT. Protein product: CASSSPGMNTEAFF.

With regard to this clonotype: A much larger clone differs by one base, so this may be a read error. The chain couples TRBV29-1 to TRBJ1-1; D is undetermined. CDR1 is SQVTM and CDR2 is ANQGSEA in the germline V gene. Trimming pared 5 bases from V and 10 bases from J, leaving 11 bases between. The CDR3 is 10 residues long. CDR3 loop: CSVQLWGAFF. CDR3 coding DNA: TGCAGCGTTCAGCTCTGGGGAGCTTTCTTT.

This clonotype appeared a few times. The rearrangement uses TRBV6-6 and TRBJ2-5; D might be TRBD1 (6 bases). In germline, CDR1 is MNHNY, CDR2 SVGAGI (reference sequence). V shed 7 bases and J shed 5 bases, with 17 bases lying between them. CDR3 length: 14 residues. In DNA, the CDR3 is TGTGCCAGCACCGGCCGGGACACTGTGGAGACCCAGTACTTC. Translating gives CASTGRDTVETQYF.

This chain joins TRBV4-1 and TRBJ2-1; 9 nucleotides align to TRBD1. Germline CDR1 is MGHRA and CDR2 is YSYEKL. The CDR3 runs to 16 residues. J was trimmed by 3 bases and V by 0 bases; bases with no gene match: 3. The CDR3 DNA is TGCGCCAGCAGCCAAGAGACAGGGGGTTACTACAATGAGCAGTTCTTC. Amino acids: CASSQETGGYYNEQFF.

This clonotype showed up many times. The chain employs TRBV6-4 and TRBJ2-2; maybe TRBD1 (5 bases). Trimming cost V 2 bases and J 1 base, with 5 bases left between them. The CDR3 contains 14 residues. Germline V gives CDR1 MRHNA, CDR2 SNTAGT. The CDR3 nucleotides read TGTGCCAGCAGTGACGACAGGAACACCGGGGAGCTGTTTTTT. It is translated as CASSDDRNTGELFF.

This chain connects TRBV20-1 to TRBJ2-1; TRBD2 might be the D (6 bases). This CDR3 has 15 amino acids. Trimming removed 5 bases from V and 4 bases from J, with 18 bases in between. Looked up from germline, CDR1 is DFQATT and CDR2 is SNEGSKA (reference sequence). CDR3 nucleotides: TGCAGTGCTGGGGAAGCTGGCGGAGGGTACAATGAGCAGTTCTTC. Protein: CSAGEAGGGYNEQFF.

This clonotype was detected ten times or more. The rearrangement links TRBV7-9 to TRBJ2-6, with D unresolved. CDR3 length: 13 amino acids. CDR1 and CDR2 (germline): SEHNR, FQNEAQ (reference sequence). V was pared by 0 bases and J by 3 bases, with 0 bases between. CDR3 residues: CASSLAGANVLTF. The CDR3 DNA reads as TGTGCCAGCAGCTTAGCTGGGGCCAACGTCCTGACTTTC.

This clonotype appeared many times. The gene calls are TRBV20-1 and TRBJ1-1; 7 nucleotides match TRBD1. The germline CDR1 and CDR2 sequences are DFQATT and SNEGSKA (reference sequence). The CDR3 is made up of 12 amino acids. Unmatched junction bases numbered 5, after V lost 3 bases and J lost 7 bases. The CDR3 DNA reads TGCAGTGCTAGTTTGGGACAGCATGAAGCTTTCTTT. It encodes CSASLGQHEAFF.

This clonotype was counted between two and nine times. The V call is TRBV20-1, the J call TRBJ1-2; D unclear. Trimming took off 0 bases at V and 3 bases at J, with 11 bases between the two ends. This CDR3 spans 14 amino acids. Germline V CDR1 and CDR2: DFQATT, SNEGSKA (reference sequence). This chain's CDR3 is CSARDSAGYYGYTF. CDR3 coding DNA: TGCAGTGCTAGAGATTCTGCCGGATACTATGGCTACACCTTC.

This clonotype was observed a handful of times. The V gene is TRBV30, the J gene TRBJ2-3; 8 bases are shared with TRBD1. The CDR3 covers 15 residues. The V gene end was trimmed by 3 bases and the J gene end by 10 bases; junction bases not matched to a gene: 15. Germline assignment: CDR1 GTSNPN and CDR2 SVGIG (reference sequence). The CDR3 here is CAWSRDRLRGEAQYF. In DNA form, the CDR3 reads TGTGCCTGGAGCCGGGACAGGCTAAGGGGAGAGGCGCAGTATTTT.

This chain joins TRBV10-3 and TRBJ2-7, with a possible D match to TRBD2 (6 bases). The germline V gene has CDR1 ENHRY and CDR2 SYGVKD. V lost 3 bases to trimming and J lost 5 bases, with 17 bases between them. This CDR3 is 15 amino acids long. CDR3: CAISDGREYFHEQYF. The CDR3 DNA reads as TGTGCCATCAGTGACGGTCGGGAGTATTTCCACGAGCAGTACTTC.

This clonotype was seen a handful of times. The chain's CDR3 is CATRRSSNTGELFF. CDR3 DNA: TGTGCCACCCGACGGAGTTCGAACACCGGGGAGCTGTTTTTT. The V and J genes are TRBV2 and TRBJ2-2; D gene uncertain. V lost 10 bases, J lost 0 bases, and 12 bases lay in between. Germline V gene lookup returns CDR1 SNHLY and CDR2 FYNNEI. This CDR3 has 14 residues.

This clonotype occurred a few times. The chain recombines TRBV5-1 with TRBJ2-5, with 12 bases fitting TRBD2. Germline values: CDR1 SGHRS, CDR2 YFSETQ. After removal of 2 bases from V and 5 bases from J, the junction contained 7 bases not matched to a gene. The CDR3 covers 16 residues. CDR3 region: CASSFLRLAGVETQYF. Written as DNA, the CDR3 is TGCGCCAGCAGCTTCCTCCGACTAGCGGGAGTGGAGACCCAGTACTTC.

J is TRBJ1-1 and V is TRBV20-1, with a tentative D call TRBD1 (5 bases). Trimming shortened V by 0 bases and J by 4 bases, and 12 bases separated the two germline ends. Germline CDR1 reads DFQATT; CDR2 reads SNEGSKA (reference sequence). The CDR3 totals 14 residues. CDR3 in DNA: TGCAGTGCTAGAGATCCGGGGCTCGGCACTGAAGCTTTCTTT. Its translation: CSARDPGLGTEAFF.

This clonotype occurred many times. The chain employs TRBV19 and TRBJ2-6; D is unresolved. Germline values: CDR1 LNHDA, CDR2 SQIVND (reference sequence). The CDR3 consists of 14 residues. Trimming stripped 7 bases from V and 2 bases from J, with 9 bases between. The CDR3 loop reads CASIGTAGANVLTF. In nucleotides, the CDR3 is TGTGCCAGTATTGGAACAGCTGGGGCCAACGTCCTGACTTTC.

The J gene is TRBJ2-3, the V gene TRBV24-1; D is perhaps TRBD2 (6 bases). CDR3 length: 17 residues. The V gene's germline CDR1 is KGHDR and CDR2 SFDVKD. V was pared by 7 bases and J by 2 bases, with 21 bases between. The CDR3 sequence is CATSPSVVAEFTDTQYF. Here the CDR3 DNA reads TGTGCCACCAGCCCCTCCGTGGTAGCGGAGTTCACAGATACGCAGTATTTT.

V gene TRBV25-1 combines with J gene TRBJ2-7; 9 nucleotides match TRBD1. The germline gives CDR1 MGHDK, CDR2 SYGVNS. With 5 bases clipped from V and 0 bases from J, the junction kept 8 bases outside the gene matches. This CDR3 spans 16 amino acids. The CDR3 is CASSPFGQGYSYEQYF. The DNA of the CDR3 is TGTGCCAGCAGTCCTTTCGGACAGGGGTACTCCTACGAGCAGTACTTC.

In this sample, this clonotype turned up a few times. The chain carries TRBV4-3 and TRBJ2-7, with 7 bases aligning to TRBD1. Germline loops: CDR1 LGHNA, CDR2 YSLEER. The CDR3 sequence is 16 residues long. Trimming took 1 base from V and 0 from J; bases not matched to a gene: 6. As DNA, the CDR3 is TGCGCCAGCAGCCAAGTAGTACAGGGGCCCTCCTACGAGCAGTACTTC. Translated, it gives CASSQVVQGPSYEQYF.

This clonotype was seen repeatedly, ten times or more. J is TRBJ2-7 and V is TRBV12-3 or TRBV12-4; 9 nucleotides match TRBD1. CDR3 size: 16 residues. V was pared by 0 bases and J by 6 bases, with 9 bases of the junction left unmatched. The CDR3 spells CASSLAPRTGVSEQYF. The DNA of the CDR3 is TGTGCCAGCAGTTTAGCGCCCCGGACAGGGGTTTCCGAGCAGTACTTC.

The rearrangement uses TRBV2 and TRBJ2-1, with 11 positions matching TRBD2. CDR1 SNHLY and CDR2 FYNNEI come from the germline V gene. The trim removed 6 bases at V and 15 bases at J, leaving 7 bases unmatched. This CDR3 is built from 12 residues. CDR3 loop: CASRLLAGAGFF. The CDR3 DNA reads TGTGCCAGCAGGCTACTAGCGGGGGCTGGGTTCTTC.

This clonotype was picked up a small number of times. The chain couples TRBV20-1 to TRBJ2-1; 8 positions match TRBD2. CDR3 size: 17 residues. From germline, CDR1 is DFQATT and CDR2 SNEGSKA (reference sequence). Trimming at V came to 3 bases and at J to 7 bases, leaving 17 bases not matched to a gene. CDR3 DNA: TGCAGTGCTAGGGCGGGGCGGTCTAGCGGGTTTTGGAATGAGCAGTTCTTC. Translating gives CSARAGRSSGFWNEQFF.